Each of the 11 T cell receptor beta chains below was sequenced from the same sample in a study of T cell changes during pregnancy in multiple sclerosis. Only in-frame clones appear in the TCRdb table, and some are missing; sequencing was by immunoSEQ multiplex PCR. The table includes around 29,000 clones, about 92% detected once. The specimen comprised CD8+ T cells from peripheral blood mononuclear cells, sampled before pregnancy. These receptors were taken from a female donor with multiple sclerosis, enrolled in a pregnancy study.

V and J are TRBV2 and TRBJ2-3, with 7 positions matching TRBD2. V lost 8 bases, J lost 1 base, and 21 bases stayed unmatched. Germline CDR1 is SNHLY and CDR2 is FYNNEI. This CDR3 is 19 amino acids long. The CDR3 loop is CASPGGILAAESGTDTQYF. The CDR3, as DNA: TGTGCCAGCCCTGGAGGGATTCTAGCGGCCGAGTCGGGCACAGATACGCAGTATTTT.

This clone was seen a single time. J is TRBJ2-5 and V is TRBV4-3; 8 bases align to TRBD2. Per germline, CDR1 LGHNA and CDR2 YSLEER. With 6 bases clipped from V and 5 bases from J, the junction kept 8 bases outside the gene matches. This CDR3 contains 14 residues. The CDR3 DNA sequence: TGCGCCAGCAGTTCACTAGCGGCGGGGGAGACCCAGTACTTC. Translation gives CASSSLAAGETQYF.

The chain employs TRBV7-8 and TRBJ1-3; D call uncertain. Germline V gene sequence: CDR1 SGHVS, CDR2 FQNEAQ. The CDR3 contains 14 residues. Trimming left V 2 bases short and J 0 bases short, with 5 bases between. Here the CDR3 reads CASSLSSSGNTIYF. The CDR3 DNA reads TGTGCCAGCAGCTTATCTAGCTCTGGAAACACCATATATTTT.

The chain links TRBV9 to TRBJ2-5; no clear D. This CDR3 spans 12 amino acids. In germline, CDR1 is SGDLS, CDR2 YYNGEE. The V gene lost 0 bases and the J gene lost 4 bases, with 4 bases spanning the gap. The DNA for the CDR3 is TGTGCCAGCAGCGTAGGAGGAGAGACCCAGTACTTC. Amino acid sequence: CASSVGGETQYF.

The rearrangement uses TRBV7-9 and TRBJ1-2; 7 bases align to TRBD1. The CDR3 runs 15 residues. Germline CDR1 SEHNR, CDR2 FQNEAQ (reference sequence). J gave up 6 bases and V 1 base, and 8 bases lay outside the gene matches. The CDR3 DNA reads TGTGCCAGCAGCTTAGTCTTCCGACAGGGAAATGGCTACACCTTC. Amino acids: CASSLVFRQGNGYTF.

This clone was observed once. The rearrangement links TRBV9 to TRBJ1-1, with 7 bases lining up with TRBD1. The germline gives CDR1 SGDLS, CDR2 YYNGEE. V was clipped by 3 bases and J by 5 bases; unmatched bases: 10. There are 15 residues in the CDR3. The CDR3 DNA sequence: TGTGCCAGCAGCGAGGGGGCAGGGATCGTTACTGAAGCTTTCTTT. Protein sequence: CASSEGAGIVTEAFF.

The chain employs TRBV14 and TRBJ2-7, with D maybe TRBD2 (5 bases). Trimming cost V 0 bases and J 2 bases, with 14 bases left between them. The CDR3 covers 16 residues. CDR1 is SGHDN, CDR2 FVKESK, per germline. Written as DNA, the CDR3 is TGTGCCAGCAGCCAAGAGAAGGGAGACCCTCCCTACGAGCAGTACTTC. It translates to CASSQEKGDPPYEQYF.

This rearrangement joins TRBV27 to TRBJ2-3; 9 nucleotides line up with TRBD1. The germline CDR1 and CDR2 sequences are MNHEY and SMNVEV (reference sequence). V was pared by 5 bases and J by 1 base, with 4 bases of the junction left unmatched. The CDR3 runs to 15 residues. CDR3 sequence reads: CASSPRTGGTDTQYF. In nucleotides, the CDR3 is TGTGCCAGCAGTCCACGGACAGGGGGCACAGATACGCAGTATTTT.

The V call is TRBV27, the J call TRBJ2-3; D gene unclear. CDR1 is MNHEY and CDR2 is SMNVEV in the germline V gene (reference sequence). The CDR3 runs to 15 residues. The V end was cut by 0 bases, the J end by 0 bases, with 7 bases between. The CDR3 DNA reads as TGTGCCAGCAGTTTATCTGCGATTAGCACAGATACGCAGTATTTT. Its protein is CASSLSAISTDTQYF.

The chain recombines TRBV5-4 with TRBJ2-1; 12 nucleotides match TRBD2. CDR3 length equals 16 residues. V lost 4 bases and J lost 8; bases outside the gene matches: 10. Germline CDR1 and CDR2: SGHNT and YYREEE (reference sequence). CDR3 nucleotide sequence: TGTGCCAGCAGCCACACTCTAGCGGGGGGGATCGATGAGCAGTTCTTC. It translates to CASSHTLAGGIDEQFF.

This clone is categorized as medium-sized. This CDR3 is also generated by other DNA sequences in the sample. This sequence joins TRBV9 and TRBJ2-7, with TRBD1 as a possible D gene (7 bases). The CDR3 loop spans 14 amino acids. V lost 0 bases and J lost 6, with 13 bases in between. CDR1 is SGDLS and CDR2 is YYNGEE in the germline V gene. This CDR3 is CASSVAYRGGEQYF. The CDR3, as DNA: TGTGCCAGCAGCGTAGCTTACAGGGGAGGCGAGCAGTACTTC.